Listed below are T cell receptor beta chains from one sample, sequenced in a study of cytomegalovirus exposure and HLA in healthy donors. Here immunoSEQ multiplex PCR was the method, and the copy in TCRdb shows in-frame clones only, minus some. The repertoire has about 130,000 clones, approximately 83% of them found once; the top ten carry 2.5% to 3.5%. The sequencing input was PBMCs. These TCRs come from a man aged 35 to 55 in good health and CMV-seronegative. CDR3s include the opening cysteine and the closing phenylalanine or tryptophan. A D gene is named only where the DNA matches it firmly. Only some rows state a clone size, as once, few, many or a class for expanded clones.

j_call | clone_size | d_call | v_call | cdr3_aa | cdr3_nt
TRBJ2-2 | once | - | TRBV5-4 | CASSFQGAGELFF | TGTGCCAGCAGCTTTCAAGGGGCCGGGGAGCTGTTTTTT
TRBJ2-7 | - | - | TRBV4-1 | CASSQDFDEQYF | TGCGCCAGCAGCCAAGATTTCGACGAGCAGTACTTC
TRBJ2-7 | - | TRBD1 | TRBV30 | CAWSTGTGDYEQYF | TGTGCCTGGAGTACCGGGACAGGGGACTACGAGCAGTACTTC
TRBJ2-5 | - | TRBD2 | TRBV7-2 | CASSPPASGVQETQYF | TGTGCCAGCAGTCCGCCGGCTAGCGGGGTTCAAGAGACCCAGTACTTC
TRBJ1-6 | - | - | TRBV7-8 | CASSRGSSYNSPLHF | TGTGCCAGCAGCCGCGGTAGCTCCTATAATTCACCCCTCCACTTT
TRBJ1-2 | - | TRBD1 | TRBV7-2 | CASSQGGPCLWTF | TGTGCCAGCAGCCAAGGGGGCCCCTGTTTGTGGACCTTC
TRBJ2-7 | - | TRBD1 | TRBV5-6 | CASRLGQAYEQYF | TGTGCCAGCAGGCTGGGACAGGCCTACGAGCAGTACTTC
TRBJ2-7 | - | - | TRBV7-9 | CASSLAGVHEQYF | TGTGCCAGCAGCTTAGCGGGAGTACACGAGCAGTACTTC
TRBJ1-1 | - | - | TRBV6-6 | CAGNGGNTEAFF | TGTGCCGGAAACGGGGGGAACACTGAAGCTTTCTTT
TRBJ2-1 | - | TRBD1 | TRBV6-5 | CASWGDRDHEQFF | TGTGCCAGCTGGGGGGACAGGGATCATGAGCAGTTCTTC
TRBJ2-2 | - | - | TRBV11-3 | CASSLNLGARNTGELFF | TGTGCCAGCAGCTTAAACCTGGGGGCCAGGAACACCGGGGAGCTGTTTTTT
TRBJ2-1 | few | - | TRBV6-4 | CASSALLEQFF | TGTGCCAGCAGTGCTCTGCTAGAGCAGTTCTTC
TRBJ1-1 | once | - | TRBV7-2 | CASSFGTGNTEAFF | TGTGCCAGCAGCTTCGGCACGGGGAACACTGAAGCTTTCTTT
TRBJ1-2 | - | - | TRBV19 | CATRRGDYGYTF | TGTGCCACCCGGCGGGGCGACTATGGCTACACCTTC
TRBJ2-5 | - | - | TRBV10-3 | CASAGNQETQYF | TGTGCCAGCGCAGGGAATCAAGAGACCCAGTACTTC
TRBJ2-5 | - | TRBD2 | TRBV10-3 | CAISETLAARYF | TGTGCCATCAGTGAGACACTAGCGGCACGGTACTTC
TRBJ1-5 | - | - | TRBV7-2 | CASSLSSNQPQHF | TGTGCCAGCAGCTTATCGAGCAATCAGCCCCAGCATTTT
TRBJ1-1 | - | - | TRBV2 | CASNFSPNTEAFF | TGTGCCAGCAACTTTTCACCCAACACTGAAGCTTTCTTT
TRBJ2-5 | - | TRBD1 | TRBV7-2 | CASSLGGHRGAKETQYF | TGTGCCAGCAGCTTAGGGGGTCACAGGGGCGCTAAAGAGACCCAGTACTTC
TRBJ2-7 | - | - | TRBV28 | CASSTSGFEQYF | TGTGCCAGCAGTACATCAGGGTTCGAGCAGTACTTC
TRBJ1-1 | - | TRBD1 | TRBV4-1 | CASSRDRANTEAFF | TGCGCCAGCAGCCGGGACAGGGCTAACACTGAAGCTTTCTTT
TRBJ1-2 | few | - | TRBV28 | CASVTGLSGYTF | TGTGCCAGCGTAACGGGTTTGAGTGGCTACACCTTC
TRBJ2-5 | - | - | TRBV28 | CASSSPDRQETQYF | TGTGCCAGCAGTTCCCCGGACAGACAAGAGACCCAGTACTTC
TRBJ2-1 | - | TRBD2 | TRBV27 | CASSFYGGAVNEQFF | TGTGCCAGCAGTTTTTACGGGGGGGCGGTTAATGAGCAGTTCTTC
TRBJ1-2 | few | - | TRBV27 | CATRGLFGGYTF | TGTGCCACCAGGGGACTATTCGGTGGCTACACCTTC
TRBJ1-1 | few | - | TRBV6-5 | CASSYSWGQGNTEAFF | TGTGCCAGCAGTTACTCATGGGGACAAGGGAACACTGAAGCTTTCTTT
TRBJ1-2 | - | TRBD1 | TRBV5-4 | CASGGGQGRGYTF | TGTGCCAGCGGGGGAGGACAGGGTCGAGGCTACACCTTC
TRBJ2-1 | - | - | TRBV27 | CASTIYNEQFF | TGTGCCAGCACCATCTACAATGAGCAGTTCTTC
TRBJ2-3 | - | - | TRBV5-6 | CASSLDQIITQYF | TGTGCCAGCAGCTTGGATCAGATAATTACGCAGTATTTT
TRBJ1-3 | - | - | TRBV30 | CAWSEGGHTIYF | TGTGCCTGGAGTGAGGGGGGGCACACCATATATTTT
TRBJ2-1 | - | TRBD2 | TRBV4-3 | CASSQERGLARYNEQFF | TGCGCCAGCAGCCAAGAAAGGGGACTAGCTCGCTACAATGAGCAGTTCTTC
TRBJ1-1 | - | - | TRBV18 | CASSPSGPPGDAEAFF | TGTGCCAGCTCACCCTCGGGGCCTCCGGGGGACGCTGAAGCTTTCTTT
TRBJ2-5 | - | - | TRBV2 | CASSLDRRQYF | TGTGCCAGCAGCTTGGACAGAAGGCAGTACTTC
TRBJ2-1 | - | TRBD1 | TRBV6-5 | CASSYLQGEGNEQFF | TGTGCCAGCAGTTACCTCCAGGGGGAAGGTAATGAGCAGTTCTTC
TRBJ1-2 | - | TRBD1 | TRBV28 | CASSRGQGGVVLYGYTF | TGTGCCAGCAGCCGAGGACAGGGCGGTGTAGTCCTCTATGGCTACACCTTC
TRBJ1-1 | few | - | TRBV7-8 | CASSEGQNTEAFF | TGTGCCAGCAGCGAGGGACAGAACACTGAAGCTTTCTTT
TRBJ1-2 | few | TRBD1 | TRBV27 | CASSPGTGDYGYTF | TGTGCCAGCAGTCCCGGGACAGGTGACTATGGCTACACCTTC
TRBJ1-1 | few | TRBD1 | TRBV10-1 | CAGGDRGTEAFF | TGCGCCGGTGGTGACAGGGGCACTGAAGCTTTCTTT
TRBJ1-1 | - | - | TRBV5-1 | CASSLNQGGTEAFF | TGCGCCAGCAGCTTGAACCAGGGAGGGACTGAAGCTTTCTTT
TRBJ2-1 | - | TRBD2 | TRBV7-3 | CASSTASGSGEQFF | TGTGCCAGCAGCACCGCTAGCGGGAGTGGAGAGCAGTTCTTC
TRBJ2-7 | - | - | TRBV27 | CASSLGQNYEQYF | TGTGCCAGCAGTTTAGGCCAGAACTACGAGCAGTACTTC
TRBJ2-3 | - | - | TRBV19 | CASSVTGWTDTQYF | TGTGCCAGTAGTGTTACTGGTTGGACAGATACGCAGTATTTT
TRBJ2-3 | few | - | TRBV27 | CASSRGAYDTQYF | TGTGCCAGCAGTCGGGGGGCATATGATACGCAGTATTTT
TRBJ1-2 | - | - | TRBV7-8 | CASSFGRGYGYTF | TGTGCCAGCAGCTTCGGCCGGGGCTATGGCTACACCTTC